In its sample, the clone carrying this TCR beta chain was seen many times. No antigen is known for it. The lymph nodes were axillary draining lymph nodes from breast cancer patients. The sample is drawn from a study of breast tumors, draining lymph nodes, adjacent tissues. Findings and limits, study-wide: Data fit most tumor T cells coming from lymph node, expanding in tumor. The lymph node origin of tumor T cells was framed as consistent with a hypothesis, not demonstrated.

V was cut by 3 bases and J by 7 bases, with 22 bases left in between. This CDR3 comprises 17 residues. Germline V lookup: CDR1 LNHDA, CDR2 SQIVND (reference sequence). TCRdb analysed the multiplex PCR reads with MiXCR anew, one entry per CDR3 protein. Of about 140,000 distinct CDR3 sequences detected, 32% appear once; the ten largest clones hold less than 2.5%. This sequence originates from a female donor with breast cancer. Some clones in this sample may be carry-over from other donors' samples. This rearrangement joins TRBV19 to TRBJ1-5; D might be TRBD1 (6 bases). The source material was axillary lymph node tissue. CDR3 coding DNA: TGTGCCAGTAGTATCCCCCGCAAAGGCAGGGGCGGACAGCCCCAGCATTTT. Translated, it gives CASSIPRKGRGGQPQHF.